The source of this T cell receptor beta chain is a study of T cell responses to AZD1222 COVID-19 vaccine. Study context: Pooling was applied to second doses at about 4 or about 12 weeks.

A remark on this clone: The antigen is unknown.

Study results and caveats: White British donors predominated, females outnumbered males, and clonal diversity was possibly underestimated. The study reported that nearly half of spike-specific TCRs target unmutated variant regions.

Using immunoSEQ multiplex PCR, the repertoire was profiled, and TCRdb retains in-frame clones only, with some absent. The sample comprises about 100,000 clones, 70% to 90% of which are singletons, and around 3.2% rests with the top ten. Germline CDR1 and CDR2: GTSNPN and SVGIG (reference sequence). V was cut by 4 bases and J by 2 bases, with 12 bases left in between. The CDR3 totals 14 residues. V and J are TRBV30 and TRBJ1-3; D is unclear. Sample: peripheral blood, taken on day 0 of AZD1222 vaccination. This clonotype originated in an adult in good health. CDR3 in amino acids: CAWMIWGAGNTIYF. The CDR3 nucleotides are TGTGCCTGGATGATTTGGGGTGCTGGAAACACCATATATTTT.